The source of this T cell receptor (beta chain) is a study of human T cells and chemical hapten exposure. Looking at the study overall: Epicutaneous patch tests delivered 0.01% DPC to the upper back, with evaluation at 6 days.

Time point reported: patch test 3, about 24 weeks after DPC sensitization. Treatment indicated: therapeutic diphenylcyclopropenone sensitization with weekly scalp DPC. This clonotype showed up just a few times. Authors' processing steps: Sampled TCR counts reached a median of roughly 100,000 per sample, with values ranging from about 23,224 to 700,000. TCRdb independently ran MiXCR on the RACE reads; one entry per CDR3 protein. TCRdb, not the original authors, processed these V and J calls. The sample includes over 80,000 distinct CDR3 sequences, approximately 11% of them seen just once. The CDR3 is 14 residues long. The V end lost 2 bases, the J end lost 7 bases, and 14 bases lay between the germline ends. Germline-derived CDR1 and CDR2 are KGHSH and LQKENI.

The sample consisted of whole blood, taken in connection with sensitization to the hapten diphenylcyclopropenone (DPC). This receptor was taken from a woman aged 25 to 39 with alopecia areata. Some clones in this sample may be carry-over from other donors' samples. The chain employs TRBV18 and TRBJ1-1, with D tentatively TRBD1 (5 bases). The DNA for the CDR3 is TGTGCCAGCTCACCATTAAAAGGGACCTTTGAAGCTTTCTTT. This gives the protein CASSPLKGTFEAFF. The variable domain in full, with the rest retrieved from reference TRBV18 and TRBJ1-1, is NAGVMQNPRHLVRRRGQEARLRCSPMKGHSHVYWYRQLPEEGLKFMVYLQKENIIDESGMPKERFSAEFPKEGPSILRIQQVVRGDSAAYFCASSPLKGTFEAFFGQGTRLTVV.